This T cell receptor (beta chain) was recovered during a study of early T cells in non-severe SARS-CoV-2 infection. About the study: The study sequenced bulk RNA from unsorted whole blood, with chains unpaired.

Germline V gene sequence: CDR1 SGHAT, CDR2 FQNNGV. The CDR3 runs to 18 residues. Trimming cost V 2 bases and J 6 bases; bases outside gene matches: 15. The study, taken as a whole, reports: Anti-spike CD8 responses were favored in VDJdb matching, and private and CD4 specificities were missed.

A remark on this clonotype: What it binds is unknown.

TCRdb redid the calling of the 5' RACE reads with MiXCR, one entry per CDR3 protein. The sample lists more than 85,000 distinct CDR3 sequences; roughly an eighth were seen once. This chain links TRBV11-2 with TRBJ2-1; 8 bases line up with TRBD1. Specimen: whole blood, collected at baseline. The receptor comes from an adult who was a healthcare worker with PCR-confirmed SARS-CoV-2 infection or an uninfected control (not recorded which). This CDR3 is CASSLNAPGGWSGNEQFF. In DNA form, the CDR3 reads TGTGCCAGCAGCTTAAACGCACCAGGGGGCTGGTCAGGCAATGAGCAGTTCTTC.